The T cell receptor beta chain described here comes from a study of blood T cell repertoires in COVID-19. In terms of age and location, participants ranged from about 18 to 95 years and lived in 24 US areas. Recovered Cohort 3 donors showed two negative PCRs, clearance, or symptom resolution. This clone occurred a few times. The same CDR3 can be traced to other DNA sequences in this sample. Method: immunoSEQ multiplex PCR; TCRdb's copy keeps in-frame clones and lacks some. Of 300,000 or so clones in the sample, 87% were seen once. This clonotype was obtained from a woman aged 25-40 years who had recovered from COVID-19. Sequencing used PBMCs or T cells enriched from blood (not recorded which).

This CDR3 is CASSVDWRGTNTEAFF. The DNA for the CDR3 is TGTGCCAGCAGCGTAGATTGGCGGGGAACGAACACTGAAGCTTTCTTT. The chain links TRBV9 to TRBJ1-1; D uncertain. V was trimmed by 0 bases and J by 1 base, leaving 13 bases between them. Per germline, CDR1 SGDLS and CDR2 YYNGEE. The CDR3 is 16 amino acids.